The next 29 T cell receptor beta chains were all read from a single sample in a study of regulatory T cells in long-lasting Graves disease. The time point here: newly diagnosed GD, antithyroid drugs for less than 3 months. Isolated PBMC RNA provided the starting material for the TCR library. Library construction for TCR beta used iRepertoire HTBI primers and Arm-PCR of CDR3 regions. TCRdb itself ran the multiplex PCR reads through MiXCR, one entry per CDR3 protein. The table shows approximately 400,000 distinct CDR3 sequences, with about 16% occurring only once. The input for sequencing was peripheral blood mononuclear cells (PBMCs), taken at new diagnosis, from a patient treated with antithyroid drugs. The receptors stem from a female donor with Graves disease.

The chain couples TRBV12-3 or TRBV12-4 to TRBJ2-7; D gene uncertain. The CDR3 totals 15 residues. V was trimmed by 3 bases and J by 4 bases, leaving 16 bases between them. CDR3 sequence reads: CASSLGNGWEYEQYF. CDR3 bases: TGTGCCAGCAGTTTGGGGAATGGTTGGGAATACGAGCAGTACTTC.

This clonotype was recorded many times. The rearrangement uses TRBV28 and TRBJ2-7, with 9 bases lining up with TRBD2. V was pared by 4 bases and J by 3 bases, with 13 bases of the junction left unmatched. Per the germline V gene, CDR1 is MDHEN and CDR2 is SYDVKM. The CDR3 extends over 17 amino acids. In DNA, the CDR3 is TGTGCCAGCAGTTGGGGGCCCGGGACTAGCTATCGCTACGAGCAGTACTTC. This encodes CASSWGPGTSYRYEQYF.

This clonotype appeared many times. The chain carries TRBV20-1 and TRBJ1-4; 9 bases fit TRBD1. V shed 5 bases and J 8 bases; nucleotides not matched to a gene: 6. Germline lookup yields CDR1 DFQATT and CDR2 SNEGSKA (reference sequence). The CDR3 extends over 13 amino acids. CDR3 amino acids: CSAYRGLGEKLFF. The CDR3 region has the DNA TGCAGTGCTTACAGGGGGCTGGGCGAAAAACTGTTTTTT.

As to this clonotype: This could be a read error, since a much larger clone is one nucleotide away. CDR3 DNA sequence: TGTGCCAGCAGCGTAGCCCCCCGGGGACTAGCCTACGAGCAGTACTTC. Translated: CASSVAPRGLAYEQYF. The genes are TRBV9 and TRBJ2-7; 8 positions agree with TRBD2. CDR3 length: 16 residues. The V and J ends lost 0 bases and 2 bases, in that order; junction bases with no gene match: 7. CDR1 SGDLS and CDR2 YYNGEE come from the germline V gene.

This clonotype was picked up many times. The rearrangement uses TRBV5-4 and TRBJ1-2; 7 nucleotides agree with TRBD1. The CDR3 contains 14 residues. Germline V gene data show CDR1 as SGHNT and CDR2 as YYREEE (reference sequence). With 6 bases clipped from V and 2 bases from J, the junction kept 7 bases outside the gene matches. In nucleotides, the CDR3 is TGTGCCAGCACCCATCCGGGACAGAACTATGGCTACACCTTC. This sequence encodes CASTHPGQNYGYTF.

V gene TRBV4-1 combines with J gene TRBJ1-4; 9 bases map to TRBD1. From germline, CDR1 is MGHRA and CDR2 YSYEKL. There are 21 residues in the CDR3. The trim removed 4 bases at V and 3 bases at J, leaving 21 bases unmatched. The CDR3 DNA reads TGCGCCAGCAGCCCCCGGACAGGGGCGACCCAAATTTTCTCTGCTAATGAAAAACTGTTTTTT. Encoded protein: CASSPRTGATQIFSANEKLFF.

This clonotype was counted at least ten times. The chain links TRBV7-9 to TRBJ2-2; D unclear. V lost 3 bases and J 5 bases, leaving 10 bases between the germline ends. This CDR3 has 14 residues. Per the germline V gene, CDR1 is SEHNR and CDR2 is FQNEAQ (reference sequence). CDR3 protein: CASSLAVRTGELFF. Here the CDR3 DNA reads TGTGCCAGCAGCTTGGCCGTTCGAACCGGGGAGCTGTTTTTT.

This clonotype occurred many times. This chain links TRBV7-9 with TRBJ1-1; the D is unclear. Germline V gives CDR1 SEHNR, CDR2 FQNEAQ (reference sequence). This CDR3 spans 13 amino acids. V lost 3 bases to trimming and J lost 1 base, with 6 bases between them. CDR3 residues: CASSLGRNTEAFF. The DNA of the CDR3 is TGTGCCAGCAGCTTGGGTAGGAACACTGAAGCTTTCTTT. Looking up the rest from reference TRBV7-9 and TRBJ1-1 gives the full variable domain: DTGVSQNPRHKITKRGQNVTFRCDPISEHNRLYWYRQTLGQGPEFLTYFQNEAQLEKSRLLSDRFSAERPKGSFSTLEIQRTEQGDSAMYLCASSLGRNTEAFFGQGTRLTVV.

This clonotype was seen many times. CDR3 protein: CASSTPPPGTGGYTF. The CDR3 bases are TGTGCCAGCAGTACCCCCCCCCCGGGGACGGGGGGCTACACCTTC. This sequence joins TRBV6-1 and TRBJ1-2; D possibly corresponds to TRBD1 (5 bases). The CDR3 sequence is 15 residues long. The V gene's germline CDR1 is MNHNS and CDR2 SASEGT. V lost 5 bases and J lost 8, with 21 bases in between.

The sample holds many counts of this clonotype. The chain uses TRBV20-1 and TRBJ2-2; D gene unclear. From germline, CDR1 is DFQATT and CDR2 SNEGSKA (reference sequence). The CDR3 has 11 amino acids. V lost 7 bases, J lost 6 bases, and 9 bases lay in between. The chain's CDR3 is CSVAGSGELFF. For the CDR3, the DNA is TGCAGTGTGGCCGGGTCCGGGGAGCTGTTTTTT.

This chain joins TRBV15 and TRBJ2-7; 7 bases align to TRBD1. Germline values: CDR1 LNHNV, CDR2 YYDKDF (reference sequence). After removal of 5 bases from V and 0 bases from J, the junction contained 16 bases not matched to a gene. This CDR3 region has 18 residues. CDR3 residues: CATSSNQGDEGSSYEQYF. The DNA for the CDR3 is TGTGCCACCAGCTCTAACCAGGGGGACGAAGGGAGCTCCTACGAGCAGTACTTC.

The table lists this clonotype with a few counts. CDR3 loop: CASSSTSGGGDEQFF. The CDR3, as DNA: TGTGCCAGCAGCTCAACTAGCGGGGGGGGGGATGAGCAGTTCTTC. The rearrangement joins TRBV7-3 to TRBJ2-1; 13 nucleotides match TRBD2. Germline V gene sequence: CDR1 SGHTA, CDR2 FQGTGA. CDR3 length equals 15 residues. V was clipped by 4 bases and J by 8 bases; unmatched bases: 5.

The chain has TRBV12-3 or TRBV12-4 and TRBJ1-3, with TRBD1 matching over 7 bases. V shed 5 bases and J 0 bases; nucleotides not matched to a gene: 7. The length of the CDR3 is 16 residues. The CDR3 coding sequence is TGTGCCAGCAGTATAACAACAGGGGACTCTGGAAACACCATATATTTT. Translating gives CASSITTGDSGNTIYF.

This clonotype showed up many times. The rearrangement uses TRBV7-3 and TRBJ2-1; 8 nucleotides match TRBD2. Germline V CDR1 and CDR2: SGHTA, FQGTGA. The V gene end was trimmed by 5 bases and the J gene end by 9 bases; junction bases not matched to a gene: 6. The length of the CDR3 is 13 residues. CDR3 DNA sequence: TGTGCCAGCAGCCCAGGGGCGGGGGGTGAGCAGTTCTTC. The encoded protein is CASSPGAGGEQFF.

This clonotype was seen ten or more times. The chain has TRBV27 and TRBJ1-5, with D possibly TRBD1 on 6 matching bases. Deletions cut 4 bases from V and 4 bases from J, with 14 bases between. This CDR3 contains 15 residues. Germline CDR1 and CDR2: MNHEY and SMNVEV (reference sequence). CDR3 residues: CASSSGTRGNQPQHF. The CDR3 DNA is TGTGCCAGCAGTTCAGGGACAAGGGGGAATCAGCCCCAGCATTTT.

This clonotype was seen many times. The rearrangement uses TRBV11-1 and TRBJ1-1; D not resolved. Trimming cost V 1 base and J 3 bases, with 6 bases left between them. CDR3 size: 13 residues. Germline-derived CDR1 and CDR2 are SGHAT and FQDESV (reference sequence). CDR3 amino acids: CASSLVWDTEAFF. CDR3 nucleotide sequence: TGTGCCAGCAGCTTAGTCTGGGACACTGAAGCTTTCTTT.

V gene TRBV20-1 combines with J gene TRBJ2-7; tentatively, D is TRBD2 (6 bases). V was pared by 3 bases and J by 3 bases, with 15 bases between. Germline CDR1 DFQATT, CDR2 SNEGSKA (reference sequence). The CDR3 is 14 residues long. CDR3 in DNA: TGCAGTGCTAGGGAGGGCTTTAGGGGCTACGAGCAGTACTTC. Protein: CSAREGFRGYEQYF.

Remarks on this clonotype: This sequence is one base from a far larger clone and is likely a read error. CDR3 DNA sequence: TGTGCCAGCAGCTCAGGGACTAGCGGGGGGGCGGACAATGAGCAGTACTTC. Protein: CASSSGTSGGADNEQYF. The rearrangement uses TRBV11-2 and TRBJ2-5; 16 positions agree with TRBD2. The germline CDR1 and CDR2 sequences are SGHAT and FQNNGV. The CDR3 contains 17 residues. Trimming took 4 bases from V and 11 from J; bases not matched to a gene: 13.

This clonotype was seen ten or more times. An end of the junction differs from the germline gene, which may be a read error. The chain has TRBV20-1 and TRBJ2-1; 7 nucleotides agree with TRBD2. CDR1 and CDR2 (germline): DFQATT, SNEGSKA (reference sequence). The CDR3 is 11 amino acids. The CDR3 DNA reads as TGCAGTGCTAGGGGGGGGAGAGAGCGGTTCTTC. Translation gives CSARGGRERFF.

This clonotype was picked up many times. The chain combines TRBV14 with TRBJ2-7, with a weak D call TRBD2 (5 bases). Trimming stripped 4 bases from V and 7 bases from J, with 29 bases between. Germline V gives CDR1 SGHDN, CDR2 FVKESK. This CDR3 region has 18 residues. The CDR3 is CASSRRGADGVNLREQYF. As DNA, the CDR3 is TGTGCCAGCAGCCGGAGAGGTGCCGACGGGGTCAATCTGCGGGAGCAGTACTTC.

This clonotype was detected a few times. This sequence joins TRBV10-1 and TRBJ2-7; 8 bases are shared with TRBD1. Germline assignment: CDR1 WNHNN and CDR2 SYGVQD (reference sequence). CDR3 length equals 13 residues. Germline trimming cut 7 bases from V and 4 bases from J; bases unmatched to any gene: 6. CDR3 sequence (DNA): TGCGCCAGCACGGGACAGGCCCATTACGAGCAGTACTTC. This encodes CASTGQAHYEQYF.

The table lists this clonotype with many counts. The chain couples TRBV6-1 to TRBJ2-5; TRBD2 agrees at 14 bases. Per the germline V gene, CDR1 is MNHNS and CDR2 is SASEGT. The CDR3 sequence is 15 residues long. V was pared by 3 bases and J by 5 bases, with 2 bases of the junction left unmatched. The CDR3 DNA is TGTGCCAGCAGTGACGGGACTAGCGGGAGTGAGACCCAGTACTTC. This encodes CASSDGTSGSETQYF.

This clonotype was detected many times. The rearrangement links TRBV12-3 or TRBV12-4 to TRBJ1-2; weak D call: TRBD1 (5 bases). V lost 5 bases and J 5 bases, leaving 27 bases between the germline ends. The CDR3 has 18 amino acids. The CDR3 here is CASSPDIQTDPLLYGYTF. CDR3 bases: TGTGCCAGCAGTCCAGACATACAGACAGATCCACTTCTGTATGGCTACACCTTC.

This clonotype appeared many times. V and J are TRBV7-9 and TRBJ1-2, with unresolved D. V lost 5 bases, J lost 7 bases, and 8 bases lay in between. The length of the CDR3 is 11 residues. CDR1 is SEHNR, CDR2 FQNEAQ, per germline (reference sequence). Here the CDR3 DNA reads TGTGCCAGCAGCGGAATGGGTGGCTACACCTTC. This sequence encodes CASSGMGGYTF. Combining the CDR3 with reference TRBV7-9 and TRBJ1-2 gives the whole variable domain DTGVSQNPRHKITKRGQNVTFRCDPISEHNRLYWYRQTLGQGPEFLTYFQNEAQLEKSRLLSDRFSAERPKGSFSTLEIQRTEQGDSAMYLCASSGMGGYTFGSGTRLTVV.

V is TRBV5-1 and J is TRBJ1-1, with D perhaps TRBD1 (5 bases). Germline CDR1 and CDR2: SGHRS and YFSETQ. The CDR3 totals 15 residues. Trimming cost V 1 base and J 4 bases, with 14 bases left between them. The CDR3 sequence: CASSLLPGGATEAFF. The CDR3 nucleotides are TGCGCCAGCAGCTTGTTGCCGGGTGGGGCCACTGAAGCTTTCTTT.

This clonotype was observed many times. The CDR3 loop reads CASSLNNYGYTF. The CDR3 DNA follows: TGTGCCAGCAGCTTGAACAACTATGGCTACACCTTC. The V gene is TRBV11-2, the J gene TRBJ1-2; D gene uncertain. This CDR3 is built from 12 residues. Germline-derived CDR1 and CDR2 are SGHAT and FQNNGV. Trimming cost V 3 bases and J 2 bases, with 4 bases left between them.

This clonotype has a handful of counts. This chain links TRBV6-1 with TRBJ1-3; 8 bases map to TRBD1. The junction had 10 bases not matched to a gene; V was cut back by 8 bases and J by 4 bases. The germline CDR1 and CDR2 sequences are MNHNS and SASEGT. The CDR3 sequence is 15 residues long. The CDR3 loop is CASAQSGGNGNTIYF. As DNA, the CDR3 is TGTGCCAGCGCCCAATCAGGGGGCAACGGAAACACCATATATTTT.

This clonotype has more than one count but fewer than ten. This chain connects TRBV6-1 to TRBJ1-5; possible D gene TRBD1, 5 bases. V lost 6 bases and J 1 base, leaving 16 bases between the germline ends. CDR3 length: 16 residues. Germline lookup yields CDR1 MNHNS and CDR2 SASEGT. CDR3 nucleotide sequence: TGTGCCAGCAGACGTTCCAGGGAATTGAGCAATCAGCCCCAGCATTTT. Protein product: CASRRSRELSNQPQHF.

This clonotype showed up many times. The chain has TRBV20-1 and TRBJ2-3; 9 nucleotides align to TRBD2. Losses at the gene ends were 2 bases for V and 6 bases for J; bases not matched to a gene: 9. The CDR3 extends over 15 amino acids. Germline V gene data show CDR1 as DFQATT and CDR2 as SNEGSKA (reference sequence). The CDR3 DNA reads TGCAGTGCTAGATTGGGTAGCGGGAGTGGGGATACGCAGTATTTT. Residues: CSARLGSGSGDTQYF.